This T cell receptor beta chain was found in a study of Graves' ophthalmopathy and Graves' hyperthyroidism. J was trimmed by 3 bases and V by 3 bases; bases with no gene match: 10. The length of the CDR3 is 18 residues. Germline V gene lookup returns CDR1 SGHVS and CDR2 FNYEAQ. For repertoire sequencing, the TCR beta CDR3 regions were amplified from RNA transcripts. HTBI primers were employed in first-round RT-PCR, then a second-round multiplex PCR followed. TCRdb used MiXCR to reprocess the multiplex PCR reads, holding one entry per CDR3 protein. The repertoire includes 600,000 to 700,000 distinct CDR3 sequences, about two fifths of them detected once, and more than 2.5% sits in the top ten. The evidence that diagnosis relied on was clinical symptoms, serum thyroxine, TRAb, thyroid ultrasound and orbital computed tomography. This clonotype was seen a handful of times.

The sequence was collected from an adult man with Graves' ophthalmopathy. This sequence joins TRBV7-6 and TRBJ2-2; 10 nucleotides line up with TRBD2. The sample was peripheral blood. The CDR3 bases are TGTGCCAGCAGCTTCAATAGCCTAGGACTAGCGGACACCGGGGAGCTGTTTTTT. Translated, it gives CASSFNSLGLADTGELFF. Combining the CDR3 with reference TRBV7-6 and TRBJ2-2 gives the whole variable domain GAGVSQSPRYKVTKRGQDVALRCDPISGHVSLYWYRQALGQGPEFLTYFNYEAQQDKSGLPNDRFSAERPEGSISTLTIQRTEQRDSAMYRCASSFNSLGLADTGELFFGEGSRLTVL.